The present T cell receptor beta chain was sequenced within a study of blood T cell repertoires in COVID-19. Repertoires were generated with immunoSEQ multiplex PCR, while TCRdb's copy carries only in-frame clones and drops some. Altogether fewer than 250,000 clones are present, about 90% being singletons, with the ten largest covering about 15%. Germline loops: CDR1 LNHDA, CDR2 SQIVND (reference sequence). The CDR3 has 14 amino acids. With 3 bases removed from V and 10 bases from J, the gap between germline ends came to 16 bases. Across about two dozen US areas, participants ranged in age from 18 to 89 years. Membership in each cohort depended on participant-reported clinical history.

What was sequenced was PBMCs or T cells enriched from blood (not recorded which). V usage is TRBV19 and J usage is TRBJ2-1; TRBD2 is a possible D gene (5 bases). The source of this sequence is a woman aged 45-65 years with acute COVID-19. The DNA for the CDR3 is TGTGCCAGTAGTATTCCCTCTAGCTTCGGAGAGCAGTTCTTC. The encoded protein is CASSIPSSFGEQFF.